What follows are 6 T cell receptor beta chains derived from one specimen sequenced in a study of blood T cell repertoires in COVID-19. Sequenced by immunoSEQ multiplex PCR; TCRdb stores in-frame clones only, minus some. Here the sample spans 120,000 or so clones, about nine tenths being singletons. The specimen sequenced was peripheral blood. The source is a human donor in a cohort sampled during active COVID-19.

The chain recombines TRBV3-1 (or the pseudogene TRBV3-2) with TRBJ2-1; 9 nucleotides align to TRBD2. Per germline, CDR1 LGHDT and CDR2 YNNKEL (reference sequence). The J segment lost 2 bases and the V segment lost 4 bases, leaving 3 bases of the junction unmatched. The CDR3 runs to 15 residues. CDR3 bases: TGTGCCAGCAGCCTAGCGGGAGCCACCTACAATGAGCAGTTCTTC. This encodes CASSLAGATYNEQFF.

The CDR3 region has the DNA TGTGCCAGCAGCTTGGTGCAGGCACAATCCTACGAGCAGTACTTC. Protein product: CASSLVQAQSYEQYF. The chain carries TRBV5-6 and TRBJ2-7; D is unclear. Trimming took 0 bases from V and 1 from J, leaving 11 bases between them. This CDR3 is 15 amino acids long. Germline values: CDR1 SGHDT, CDR2 YYEEEE. Complete variable domain (other parts from reference TRBV5-6 and TRBJ2-7): DAGVTQSPTHLIKTRGQQVTLRCSPKSGHDTVSWYQQALGQGPQFIFQYYEEEERQRGNFPDRFSGHQFPNYSSELNVNALLLGDSALYLCASSLVQAQSYEQYFGPGTRLTVT.

The CDR3 DNA follows: TGTGCCAGCAGCTTTTATCGGACAGGCGTTAGCAATCAGCCCCAGCATTTT. Amino acids: CASSFYRTGVSNQPQHF. J is TRBJ1-5 and V is TRBV7-9, with TRBD1 matching over 7 bases. J was trimmed by 0 bases and V by 3 bases; bases with no gene match: 8. The CDR3 sequence is 17 residues long. Per germline, CDR1 SEHNR and CDR2 FQNEAQ (reference sequence).

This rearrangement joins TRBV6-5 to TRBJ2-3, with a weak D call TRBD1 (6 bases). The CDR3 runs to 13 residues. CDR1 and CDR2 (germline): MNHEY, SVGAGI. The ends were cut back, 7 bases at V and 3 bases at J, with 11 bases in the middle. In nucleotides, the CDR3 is TGTGCCAGCAATTTCCAGGGGACAGATACGCAGTATTTT. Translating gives CASNFQGTDTQYF.

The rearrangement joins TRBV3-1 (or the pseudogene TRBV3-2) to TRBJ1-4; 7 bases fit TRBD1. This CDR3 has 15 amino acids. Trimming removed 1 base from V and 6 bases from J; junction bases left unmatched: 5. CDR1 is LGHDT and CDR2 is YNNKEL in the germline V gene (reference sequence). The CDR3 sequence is CASSQARGRYEKLFF. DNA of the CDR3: TGTGCCAGCAGCCAAGCGAGGGGGCGGTATGAAAAACTGTTTTTT.

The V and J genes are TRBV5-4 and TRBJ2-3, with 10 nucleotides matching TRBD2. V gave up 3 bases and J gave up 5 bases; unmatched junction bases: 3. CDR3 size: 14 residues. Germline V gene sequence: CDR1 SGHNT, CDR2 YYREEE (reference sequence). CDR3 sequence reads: CASSSSGGGDTQYF. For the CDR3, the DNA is TGTGCCAGCAGCTCGAGCGGGGGGGGAGATACGCAGTATTTT. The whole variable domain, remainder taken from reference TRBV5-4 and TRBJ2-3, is ETGVTQSPTHLIKTRGQQVTLRCSSQSGHNTVSWYQQALGQGPQFIFQYYREEENGRGNFPPRFSGLQFPNYSSELNVNALELDDSALYLCASSSSGGGDTQYFGPGTRLTVL.